This T cell receptor beta chain came from a study of beta chain features in type 1 diabetes. Study results and limitations: There was a moderate but significant shortening of TCRB CDR3s in all four CD4+ subsets of Type 1 diabetes patients. A pattern of fewer insertions and more deletions at VDJ junctions was seen in type 1 diabetes patients.

CDR1 is SGHNT and CDR2 is YYREEE in the germline V gene (reference sequence). Deletions cut 2 bases from V and 9 bases from J, with 11 bases between. The CDR3 has 12 amino acids. Expressed TCRB transcripts were sequenced after all isolated RNA was converted to cDNA. Regulatory, naive and central memory T cell samples averaged roughly 3.5 million reads. Profiling relied on immunoSEQ multiplex PCR, and the TCRdb table lists in-frame clones only, not all of them. Found here are under 300,000 clones, approximately 24% of them singletons; the top ten hold roughly 0.013%. A sort by CD45RO/CCR7/CD25/CD127/CD95/CD27 yielded CD4+ naive, central memory, regulatory and stem cell-like memory cells. Purity of each sorted population was above 98%. This clone was picked up a small number of times. Its antigen is not identified.

This sequence originates from a woman under 40 with type 1 diabetes. The chain carries TRBV5-4 and TRBJ1-2; D unresolved. Sequences were obtained from naive CD4+ T cells from blood. CDR3 in DNA: TGTGCCAGCAGCTTTCCAGAAAAAAGCTACACCTTC. The encoded protein is CASSFPEKSYTF.